These 23 T cell receptor beta chains were all obtained from the same sample, sequenced in a study of metastatic and nonmetastatic thyroid tumors. Thyroid surgery was preceded by no treatment in any patient. TCRdb re-called the PCR reads through MiXCR. The sample records approximately 24,000 clones, about 20% being singletons. The specimen sequenced was blood. Source of these receptors: a male donor with papillary thyroid cancer or a benign thyroid nodule (not recorded which). Some clones in this sample may be carry-over from other donors' samples.

This clone has ten or more counts. The chain carries TRBV5-1 and TRBJ2-5; no clear D gene. Deletions cut 7 bases from V and 2 bases from J, with 12 bases between. CDR1 is SGHRS, CDR2 YFSETQ, per germline. The CDR3 spans 13 residues. CDR3 DNA sequence: TGCGCCAGCCGATGGGCAGGTCAAGAGACCCAGTACTTC. Protein sequence: CASRWAGQETQYF.

This clone counts as medium-sized (0.01 to 0.1%). The rearrangement uses TRBV20-1 and TRBJ1-2; 10 bases fit TRBD1. This CDR3 contains 14 residues. The germline CDR1 and CDR2 sequences are DFQATT and SNEGSKA (reference sequence). V trimming: 1 base; J trimming: 6 bases; junction bases outside the gene matches: 5. DNA for the CDR3: TGCAGTGCTAGAGTTAGGACAGGGGGTGATGGCTACACCTTC. This codes for CSARVRTGGDGYTF.

The table lists this clone with many counts. The chain recombines TRBV4-1 with TRBJ1-5; 8 bases align to TRBD1. The CDR3 loop spans 18 amino acids. Germline loops: CDR1 MGHRA, CDR2 YSYEKL. With 3 bases clipped from V and 6 bases from J, the junction kept 16 bases outside the gene matches. CDR3 DNA sequence: TGCGCCAGCAGCCAGGGCCCCGGGACAGGCGGGGCGGGTCAGCCCCAGCATTTT. This sequence encodes CASSQGPGTGGAGQPQHF.

This clone is a singleton in its sample. One end of the junction varies from germline; a read error may be responsible. V gene TRBV9 combines with J gene TRBJ2-1; D is ambiguous. The CDR3 is made up of 16 amino acids. Looked up from germline, CDR1 is SGDLS and CDR2 is YYNGEE. The DNA for the CDR3 is TGTGCCAACAGCGTAGAGCCAGCGTGGGAATACAATGAGCAGTTCTTC. It is translated as CANSVEPAWEYNEQFF.

The table lists this clone with many counts. The rearrangement uses TRBV13 and TRBJ1-4; maybe TRBD1 (5 bases). Germline assignment: CDR1 PRHDT and CDR2 FYEKMQ (reference sequence). CDR3 size: 15 residues. V shed 2 bases and J shed 8 bases, with 15 bases lying between them. CDR3 sequence (DNA): TGTGCCAGCAGCTTATACGATAGGACAAGGGAAAAACTGTTTTTT. This encodes CASSLYDRTREKLFF.

There are many counts of this clone. The CDR3 sequence is CASTENHYGYTF. CDR3 DNA: TGTGCCAGCACGGAAAACCACTATGGCTACACCTTC. The V call is TRBV2, the J call TRBJ1-2; D gene uncertain. V shed 7 bases and J shed 3 bases, with 9 bases lying between them. The CDR3 is made up of 12 amino acids. Germline V CDR1 and CDR2: SNHLY, FYNNEI. The variable domain in full, completed from reference TRBV2 and TRBJ1-2, reads EPEVTQTPSHQVTQMGQEVILRCVPISNHLYFYWYRQILGQKVEFLVSFYNNEISEKSEIFDDQFSVERPDGSNFTLKIRSTKLEDSAMYFCASTENHYGYTFGSGTRLTVV.

The genes are TRBV6-5 and TRBJ1-1; weak D call: TRBD1 (6 bases). Deletions cut 4 bases from V and 8 bases from J, with 29 bases between. The CDR3 is 18 residues long. Germline CDR1 is MNHEY and CDR2 is SVGAGI. The CDR3 region is CASSSGGLWGGLSPEAFF. In DNA form, the CDR3 reads TGTGCCAGCAGTTCTGGTGGTTTGTGGGGGGGGCTGTCCCCGGAAGCTTTCTTT.

This clone was picked up many times. The J gene is TRBJ1-2, the V gene TRBV6-5; 8 positions match TRBD1. Germline CDR1 reads MNHEY; CDR2 reads SVGAGI. The V segment lost 2 bases and the J segment 5 bases; nucleotides outside the gene matches: 4. This CDR3 is built from 14 residues. Written as DNA, the CDR3 is TGTGCCAGCAGTTACGGGCAGGGGGCATATGGCTACACCTTC. Its protein is CASSYGQGAYGYTF.

There are many counts of this clone. The V gene is TRBV5-6, the J gene TRBJ2-3, with D tentatively TRBD1 or TRBD2 (6 bases each). V lost 0 bases, J lost 1 base, and 12 bases lay in between. The CDR3 has 16 residues. Germline loops: CDR1 SGHDT, CDR2 YYEEEE. CDR3 bases: TGTGCCAGCAGCTTGGGCTTCGGGGGCCGCACAGATACGCAGTATTTT. This encodes CASSLGFGGRTDTQYF.

The table lists this clone with many counts. The chain links TRBV5-4 to TRBJ1-1; D not certain. Trimming stripped 4 bases from V and 8 bases from J, with 12 bases between. The CDR3 sequence is 12 residues long. Germline CDR1 reads SGHNT; CDR2 reads YYREEE (reference sequence). As DNA, the CDR3 is TGTGCCAGCAGCGTACAACGGGCCGAAGCTTTCTTT. This encodes CASSVQRAEAFF.

This clone has a count of ten or more. The chain couples TRBV7-3 to TRBJ1-1, with TRBD1 as a possible D gene (6 bases). Trimming shortened V by 2 bases and J by 4 bases, and 17 bases separated the two germline ends. Germline V lookup: CDR1 SGHTA, CDR2 FQGTGA. The CDR3 covers 16 residues. CDR3 DNA sequence: TGTGCCAGCAGCTTAGCCGGACAGCCCAACCCCACTGAAGCTTTCTTT. This gives the protein CASSLAGQPNPTEAFF.

At least ten counts were recorded for this clone. The chain carries TRBV7-3 and TRBJ2-1; 11 positions agree with TRBD2. The CDR3 is made up of 14 amino acids. Germline V lookup: CDR1 SGHTA, CDR2 FQGTGA. The ends lost 5 bases at V and 9 bases at J; junction bases unmatched: 6. CDR3: CASSIAGGPAEQFF. The CDR3 DNA sequence: TGTGCCAGCAGCATAGCGGGAGGGCCGGCTGAGCAGTTCTTC. Together with reference TRBV7-3 and TRBJ2-1, the CDR3 gives the full variable domain: GAGVSQTPSNKVTEKGKYVELRCDPISGHTALYWYRQSLGQGPEFLIYFQGTGAADDSGLPNDRFFAVRPEGSVSTLKIQRTERGDSAVYLCASSIAGGPAEQFFGPGTRLTVL.

This clone was picked up many times. This clone may be a read error of a much larger clone one base away. As the CDR3 is not closed by the conserved phenylalanine or tryptophan, this likely results from a read error. The chain has TRBV30 and TRBJ1-2, with 7 bases lining up with TRBD1. Losses at the gene ends were 0 bases for V and 2 bases for J; bases not matched to a gene: 3. The CDR3 contains 14 residues. Germline V lookup: CDR1 GTSNPN, CDR2 SVGIG (reference sequence). DNA for the CDR3: TGTGCCTGGAGTGTAGGACAGGCAAACTATGGCTACACCCTC. Its protein product is CAWSVGQANYGYTL.

This clone came up many times. This chain joins TRBV9 and TRBJ2-7; TRBD2 might be the D (6 bases). The CDR3 spans 13 residues. Trimming stripped 4 bases from V and 8 bases from J, with 16 bases between. Per germline, CDR1 SGDLS and CDR2 YYNGEE. The chain's CDR3 is CASSPGPEGKQYF. As DNA, the CDR3 is TGTGCCAGCAGCCCCGGACCGGAGGGTAAGCAGTACTTC.

This clone was observed at least ten times. CDR3 nucleotides: TGTGCCAGCAGTGAAGGGGGTGGCACCCTCGATGAGCAGTTCTTC. Protein: CASSEGGGTLDEQFF. The chain recombines TRBV2 with TRBJ2-1; D unresolved. Germline-derived CDR1 and CDR2 are SNHLY and FYNNEI. V was shortened by 1 base and J by 8 bases, with 15 bases between the two germline ends. The CDR3 sequence is 15 residues long.

This clone came up many times. This rearrangement joins TRBV20-1 to TRBJ1-5; TRBD1 might be the D (5 bases). The CDR3 extends over 15 amino acids. CDR1 and CDR2 from the germline V gene are DFQATT and SNEGSKA (reference sequence). V dropped 6 bases and J dropped 6 bases, with 21 bases sitting between them. The CDR3 DNA reads as TGCAGTGCCTTTTCGGATCTCCAGAGGGGTCAGCCCCAGCATTTT. It is translated as CSAFSDLQRGQPQHF.

This clone was observed at least ten times. Other DNA sequences from this sample encode an identical CDR3 as well. The genes are TRBV6-5 and TRBJ1-1; D call uncertain. Germline CDR1 reads MNHEY; CDR2 reads SVGAGI. Trimming took off 2 bases at V and 1 base at J, with 20 bases between the two ends. The CDR3 has 18 amino acids. DNA of the CDR3: TGTGCCAGCAGTTACGATCGGTTGGGGTGGAAATCGAACACTGAAGCTTTCTTT. Translating it yields CASSYDRLGWKSNTEAFF.

Ten or more counts support this clone. The J gene is TRBJ2-6, the V gene TRBV6-7; 8 bases fit TRBD2. TRBV6-7 is assigned to the ORF class and has an uncertain function. Trimming at V came to 10 bases and at J to 4 bases, leaving 15 bases not matched to a gene. The CDR3 totals 17 residues. This chain's CDR3 is CATLGCGGLRGANVLTF. CDR3 DNA sequence: TGTGCCACTCTGGGGTGCGGGGGGCTGAGGGGGGCCAACGTCCTGACTTTC.

This clone was counted only a few times. The chain is built from TRBV5-1 and TRBJ2-4; TRBD1 matches at 9 bases. Trimming cost V 2 bases and J 8 bases; bases outside gene matches: 11. Germline V CDR1 and CDR2: SGHRS, YFSETQ. The CDR3 loop spans 16 amino acids. CDR3 nucleotide sequence: TGCGCCAGCAGCTTCCGAGACAGGGGGAGAACGGACATTCAGTACTTC. Amino acids: CASSFRDRGRTDIQYF.

This clone showed up many times. Mismatch with germline at one junction end may stem from a read error. The chain employs TRBV6-4 and TRBJ1-2; 8 positions match TRBD1. The CDR3 consists of 15 residues. Germline-derived CDR1 and CDR2 are MRHNA and SNTAGT. The DNA for the CDR3 is TGTGCCGGCAGTGAGACCGGACAGGGAAGCTATGGCTACACCTTC. Protein product: CAGSETGQGSYGYTF.

This clone appeared many times. CDR3 in DNA: TGTGCCAGCAGTAAAAACCCGGGACGAGCGGGACATGTCGCGAACACCGGGGAGCTGTTTTTT. Residues: CASSKNPGRAGHVANTGELFF. V and J are TRBV2 and TRBJ2-2; D is perhaps TRBD2 (7 bases). Germline CDR1 is SNHLY and CDR2 is FYNNEI. Trimming shortened V by 5 bases and J by 0 bases, and 28 bases separated the two germline ends. The CDR3 runs to 21 residues.

Turning to this clone: A much larger clone sits a single nucleotide away, making a read error possible. The conserved phenylalanine or tryptophan is not found at the CDR3 terminus, so this likely reflects a read error. The chain links TRBV9 to TRBJ2-5; the D call may be TRBD1 or TRBD2 (7 bases each). The length of the CDR3 is 15 residues. Germline V gene lookup returns CDR1 SGDLS and CDR2 YYNGEE. Trimming took off 4 bases at V and 1 base at J, with 14 bases between the two ends. CDR3 bases: TGTGCCAGCAGCTCCAGGGGGGGGTCCCAAGAGACCCAGTACCTC. Translating it yields CASSSRGGSQETQYL.

This clone was seen ten or more times. Since a much larger clone is just one base distant, this may be a read error. The same CDR3 arises from other DNA sequences in this sample as well. J is TRBJ2-2 and V is TRBV5-1, with 9 nucleotides matching TRBD2. CDR3 size: 16 residues. Germline loops: CDR1 SGHRS, CDR2 YFSETQ. The CDR3 sequence: CASSGSGSRGTGELFF. The CDR3 DNA is TGCGCCAGCAGTGGTAGCGGGAGTCGTGGCACCGGGGAGCTGTTCTTT.